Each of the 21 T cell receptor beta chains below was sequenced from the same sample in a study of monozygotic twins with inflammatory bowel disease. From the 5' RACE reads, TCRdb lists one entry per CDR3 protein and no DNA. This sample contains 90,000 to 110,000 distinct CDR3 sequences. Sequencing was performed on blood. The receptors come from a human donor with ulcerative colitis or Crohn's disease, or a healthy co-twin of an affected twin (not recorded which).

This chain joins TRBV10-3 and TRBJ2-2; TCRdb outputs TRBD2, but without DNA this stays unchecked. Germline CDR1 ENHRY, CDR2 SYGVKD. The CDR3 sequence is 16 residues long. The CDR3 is CAISDRSGGFTGELFF.

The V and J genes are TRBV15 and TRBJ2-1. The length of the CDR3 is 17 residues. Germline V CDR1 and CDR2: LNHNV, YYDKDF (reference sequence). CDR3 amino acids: CATSRDVVDPRYNEQFF.

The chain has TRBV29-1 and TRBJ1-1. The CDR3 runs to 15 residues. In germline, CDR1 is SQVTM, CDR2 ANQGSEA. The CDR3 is CSVDSGWGMNTEAFF. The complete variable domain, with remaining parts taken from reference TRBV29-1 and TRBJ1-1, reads SAVISQKPSRDICQRGTSLTIQCQVDSQVTMMFWYRQQPGQSLTLIATANQGSEATYESGFVIDKFPISRPNLTFSTLTVSNMSPEDSSIYLCSVDSGWGMNTEAFFGQGTRLTVV.

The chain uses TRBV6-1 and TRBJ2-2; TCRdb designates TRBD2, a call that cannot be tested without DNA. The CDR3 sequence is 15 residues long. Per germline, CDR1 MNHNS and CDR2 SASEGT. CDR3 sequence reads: CASSDHLAGAGELFF.

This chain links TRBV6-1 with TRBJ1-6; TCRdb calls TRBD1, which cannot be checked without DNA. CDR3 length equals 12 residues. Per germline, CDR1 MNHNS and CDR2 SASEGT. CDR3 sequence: CASRVGDSPLHF.

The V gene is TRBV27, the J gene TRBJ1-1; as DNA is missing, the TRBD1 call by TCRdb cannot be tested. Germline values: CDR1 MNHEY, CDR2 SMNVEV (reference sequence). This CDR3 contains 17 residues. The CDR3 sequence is CASTTLPRTGRNTEAFF.

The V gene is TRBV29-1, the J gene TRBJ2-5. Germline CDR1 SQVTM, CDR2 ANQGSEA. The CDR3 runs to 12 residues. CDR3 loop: CSVASTGETQYF.

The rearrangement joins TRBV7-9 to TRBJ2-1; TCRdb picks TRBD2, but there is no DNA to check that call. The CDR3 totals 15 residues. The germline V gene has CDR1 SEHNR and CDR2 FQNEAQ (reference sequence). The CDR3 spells CASSFMAGGHNEQFF.

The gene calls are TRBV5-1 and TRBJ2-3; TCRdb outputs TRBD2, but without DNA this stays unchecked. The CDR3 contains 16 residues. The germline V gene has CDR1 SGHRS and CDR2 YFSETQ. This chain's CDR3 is CASASNSGARADTQYF. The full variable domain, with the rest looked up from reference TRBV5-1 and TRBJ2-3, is KAGVTQTPRYLIKTRGQQVTLSCSPISGHRSVSWYQQTPGQGLQFLFEYFSETQRNKGNFPGRFSGRQFSNSRSEMNVSTLELGDSALYLCASASNSGARADTQYFGPGTRLTVL.

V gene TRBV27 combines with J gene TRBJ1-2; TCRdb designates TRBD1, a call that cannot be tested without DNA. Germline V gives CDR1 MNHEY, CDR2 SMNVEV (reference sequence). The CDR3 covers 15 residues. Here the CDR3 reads CASSPPDRQTYGYTF.

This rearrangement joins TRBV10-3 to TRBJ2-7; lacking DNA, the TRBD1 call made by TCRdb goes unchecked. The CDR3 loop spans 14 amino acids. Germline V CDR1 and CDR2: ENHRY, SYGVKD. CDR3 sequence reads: CAIRPGTATYEQYF.

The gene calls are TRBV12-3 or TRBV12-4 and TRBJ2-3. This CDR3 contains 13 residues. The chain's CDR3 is CASSLALADTQYF.

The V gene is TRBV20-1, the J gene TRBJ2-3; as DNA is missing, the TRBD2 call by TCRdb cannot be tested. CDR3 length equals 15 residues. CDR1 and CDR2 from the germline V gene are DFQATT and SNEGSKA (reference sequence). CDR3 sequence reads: CSARTSGRYLDTQYF.

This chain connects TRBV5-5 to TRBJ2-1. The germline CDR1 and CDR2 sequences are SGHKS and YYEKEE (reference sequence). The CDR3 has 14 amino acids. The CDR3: CASSPSFDYNEQFF.

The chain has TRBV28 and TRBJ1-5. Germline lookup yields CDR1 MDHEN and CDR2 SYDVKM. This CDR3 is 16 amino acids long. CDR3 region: CASTLPGGGANQPQHF. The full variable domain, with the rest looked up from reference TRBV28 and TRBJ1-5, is DVKVTQSSRYLVKRTGEKVFLECVQDMDHENMFWYRQDPGLGLRLIYFSYDVKMKEKGDIPEGYSVSREKKERFSLILESASTNQTSMYLCASTLPGGGANQPQHFGDGTRLSIL.

The CDR3 here is CASRPDTSEADTQYF. This chain links TRBV5-4 with TRBJ2-3; with no DNA, the TCRdb D assignment of TRBD2 cannot be verified. CDR3 length: 15 amino acids. The germline V gene encodes CDR1 SGHNT and CDR2 YYREEE (reference sequence).

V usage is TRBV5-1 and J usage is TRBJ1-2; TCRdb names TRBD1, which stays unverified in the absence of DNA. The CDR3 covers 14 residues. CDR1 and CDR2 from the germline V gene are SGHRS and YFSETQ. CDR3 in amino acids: CASSLEGGSDGYTF.

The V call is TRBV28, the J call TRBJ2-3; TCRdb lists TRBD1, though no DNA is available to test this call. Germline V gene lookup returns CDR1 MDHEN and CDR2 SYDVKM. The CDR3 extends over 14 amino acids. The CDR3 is CASNRGQSTDTQYF.

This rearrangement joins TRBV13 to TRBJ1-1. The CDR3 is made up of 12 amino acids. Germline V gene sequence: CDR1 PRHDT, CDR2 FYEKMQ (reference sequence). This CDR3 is CASSLVEAEAFF.

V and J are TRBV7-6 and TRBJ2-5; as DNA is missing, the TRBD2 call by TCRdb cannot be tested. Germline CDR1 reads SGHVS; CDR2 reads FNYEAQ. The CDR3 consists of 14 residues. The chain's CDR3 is CASSLMKGIETQYF.

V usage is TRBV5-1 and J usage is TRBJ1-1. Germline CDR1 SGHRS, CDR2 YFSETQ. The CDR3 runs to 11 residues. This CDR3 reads CASSFNTEAFF.